The 9 T cell receptor beta chains below come from one sample, sequenced in a study of blood T cell repertoires in COVID-19. The repertoire was sequenced with immunoSEQ multiplex PCR; TCRdb's copy has only in-frame clones and lacks some. The sample contains roughly 130,000 clones, roughly 80% of which appear only once. Sequences were obtained from peripheral blood. The receptors shown here come from a woman older than 75 with acute or convalescent COVID-19.

The genes are TRBV6-5 and TRBJ1-2; 9 nucleotides align to TRBD1. V trimming: 7 bases; J trimming: 5 bases; junction bases outside the gene matches: 11. CDR1 is MNHEY and CDR2 is SVGAGI in the germline V gene. The CDR3 is made up of 15 amino acids. CDR3 nucleotides: TGTGCCAGCAAGGTCCGAACAGGGGGCGAATATGGCTACACCTTC. Its translation is CASKVRTGGEYGYTF.

The chain recombines TRBV12-3 or TRBV12-4 with TRBJ2-2, with D tentatively TRBD2 (6 bases). CDR3 length: 13 residues. V shed 6 bases and J shed 8 bases, with 13 bases lying between them. As DNA, the CDR3 is TGTGCCAGCAGCCAGACTAGATCGGGGGAGCTGTTTTTT. This sequence encodes CASSQTRSGELFF.

The chain employs TRBV15 and TRBJ1-2, with 8 bases matching TRBD1. CDR3 size: 15 residues. The V gene's germline CDR1 is LNHNV and CDR2 YYDKDF (reference sequence). V lost 2 bases and J lost 4; bases outside the gene matches: 6. As DNA, the CDR3 is TGTGCCACCAGCAGATCAACAGGGGGGAGCTATGGCTACACCTTC. It is translated as CATSRSTGGSYGYTF.

This clone has only a few counts. CDR3 region: CASSRTGGNTGELFF. CDR3 DNA sequence: TGTGCCAGCAGCCGGACAGGGGGGAACACCGGGGAGCTGTTTTTT. V is TRBV7-2 and J is TRBJ2-2, with 10 bases identical to TRBD1. The germline gives CDR1 SGHTA, CDR2 FQGNSA. This CDR3 is 15 amino acids long. Trimming took 5 bases from V and 1 from J; bases not matched to a gene: 1.

The chain recombines TRBV5-5 with TRBJ1-5, with D unclear. The CDR3 consists of 17 residues. Trimming stripped 4 bases from V and 1 base from J, with 18 bases between. Per the germline V gene, CDR1 is SGHKS and CDR2 is YYEKEE (reference sequence). CDR3: CASSPLTPGWSNQPQHF. Here the CDR3 DNA reads TGTGCCAGCAGCCCATTAACCCCGGGTTGGAGCAATCAGCCCCAGCATTTT.

This chain uses TRBV21-1 with TRBJ1-5. TRBV21-1 corresponds to a pseudogene. This CDR3 is built from 13 residues. CDR3 nucleotide sequence: TGTGCCAGCAGCAAACGGTGGAATCAGCCCCAGCATTTT. Protein sequence: CASSKRWNQPQHF.

This chain connects TRBV5-1 to TRBJ2-2; D gene ambiguous. CDR1 SGHRS and CDR2 YFSETQ come from the germline V gene. V was shortened by 0 bases and J by 4 bases, with 4 bases between the two germline ends. This CDR3 contains 13 residues. This CDR3 reads CASSLGATGELFF. The DNA for the CDR3 is TGCGCCAGCAGCTTGGGAGCCACCGGGGAGCTGTTTTTT.

The chain employs TRBV11-3 and TRBJ2-2, with 9 bases fitting TRBD1. Germline CDR1 and CDR2: SGHNT and YENEEA. V gave up 4 bases and J gave up 3 bases; unmatched junction bases: 6. The CDR3 length is 16 residues. The CDR3 DNA sequence: TGTGCCAGCAGCTCGAGGACAGGGGCGCACACCGGGGAGCTGTTTTTT. It translates to CASSSRTGAHTGELFF.

V usage is TRBV29-1 and J usage is TRBJ1-3; TRBD1 is a possible D gene (5 bases). The V gene lost 7 bases and the J gene lost 3 bases, with 13 bases spanning the gap. This CDR3 has 13 residues. Germline CDR1 reads SQVTM; CDR2 reads ANQGSEA. The CDR3 DNA reads as TGCAGCGCACAGGTCGGTCGTGGAAACACCATATATTTT. Encoded protein: CSAQVGRGNTIYF.